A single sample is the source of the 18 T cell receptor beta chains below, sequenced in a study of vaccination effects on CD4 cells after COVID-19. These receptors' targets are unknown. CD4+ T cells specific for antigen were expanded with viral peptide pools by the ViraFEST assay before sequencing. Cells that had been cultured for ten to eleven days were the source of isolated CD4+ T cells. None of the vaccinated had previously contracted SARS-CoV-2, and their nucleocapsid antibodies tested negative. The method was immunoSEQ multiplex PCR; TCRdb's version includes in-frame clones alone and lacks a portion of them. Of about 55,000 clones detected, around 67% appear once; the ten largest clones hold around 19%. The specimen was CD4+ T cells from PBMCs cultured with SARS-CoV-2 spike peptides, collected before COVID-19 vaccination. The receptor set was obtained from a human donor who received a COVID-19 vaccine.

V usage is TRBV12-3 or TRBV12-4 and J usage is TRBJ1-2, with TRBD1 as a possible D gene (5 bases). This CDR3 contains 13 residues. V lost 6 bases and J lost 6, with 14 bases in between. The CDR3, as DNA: TGTGCCAGCAGGCCCAGGGAATCAGATGGCTACACCTTC. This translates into CASRPRESDGYTF.

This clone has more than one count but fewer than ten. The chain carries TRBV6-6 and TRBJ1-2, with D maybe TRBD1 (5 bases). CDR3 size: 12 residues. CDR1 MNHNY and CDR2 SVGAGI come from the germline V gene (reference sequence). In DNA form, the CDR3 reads TGTTCCGTAACCGGGGCAAACTATGGCTACACCTTC. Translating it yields CSVTGANYGYTF.

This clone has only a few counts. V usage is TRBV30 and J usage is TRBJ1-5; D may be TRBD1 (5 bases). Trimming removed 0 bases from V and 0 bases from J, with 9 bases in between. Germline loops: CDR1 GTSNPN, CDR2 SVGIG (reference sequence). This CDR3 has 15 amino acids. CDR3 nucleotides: TGTGCCTGGAGTGTGGGGCGGAATAGCAATCAGCCCCAGCATTTT. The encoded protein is CAWSVGRNSNQPQHF. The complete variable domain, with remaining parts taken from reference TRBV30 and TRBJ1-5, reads SQTIHQWPATLVQPVGSPLSLECTVEGTSNPNLYWYRQAAGRGLQLLFYSVGIGQISSEVPQNLSASRPQDRQFILSSKKLLLSDSGFYLCAWSVGRNSNQPQHFGDGTRLSIL.

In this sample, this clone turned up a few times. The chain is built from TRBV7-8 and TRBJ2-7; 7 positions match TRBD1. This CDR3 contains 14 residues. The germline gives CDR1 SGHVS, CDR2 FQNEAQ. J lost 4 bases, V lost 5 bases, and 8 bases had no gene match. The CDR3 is CASSLRDSPYEQYF. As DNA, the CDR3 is TGTGCCAGCAGCCTTCGGGACAGCCCTTACGAGCAGTACTTC.

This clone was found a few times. CDR3 in amino acids: CASSFSAVVGYTF. Written as DNA, the CDR3 is TGTGCCAGCAGTTTTTCCGCAGTGGTTGGCTACACCTTC. The chain uses TRBV12-3 or TRBV12-4 and TRBJ1-2; D unresolved. This CDR3 region has 13 residues. Trimming removed 3 bases at V and 7 bases at J, with 12 bases between.

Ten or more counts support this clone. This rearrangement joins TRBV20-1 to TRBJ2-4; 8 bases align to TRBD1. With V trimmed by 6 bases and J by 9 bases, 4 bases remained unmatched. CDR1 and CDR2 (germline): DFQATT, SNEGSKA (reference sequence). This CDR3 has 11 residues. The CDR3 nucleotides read TGCAGTGCGGGACAGGAGGGCATTCAGTACTTC. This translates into CSAGQEGIQYF.

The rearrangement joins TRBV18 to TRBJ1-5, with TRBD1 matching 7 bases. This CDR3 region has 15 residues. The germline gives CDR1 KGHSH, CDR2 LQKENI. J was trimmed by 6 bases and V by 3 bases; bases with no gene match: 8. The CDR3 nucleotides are TGTGCCAGCTCACCCAGACAGGGACCAAGTCAGCCCCAGCATTTT. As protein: CASSPRQGPSQPQHF.

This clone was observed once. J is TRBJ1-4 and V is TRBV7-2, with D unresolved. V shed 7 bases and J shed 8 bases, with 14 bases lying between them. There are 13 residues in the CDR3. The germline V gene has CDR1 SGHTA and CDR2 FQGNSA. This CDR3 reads CASTRKGGEKLFF. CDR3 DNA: TGTGCCAGCACCAGAAAAGGAGGAGAAAAACTGTTTTTT.

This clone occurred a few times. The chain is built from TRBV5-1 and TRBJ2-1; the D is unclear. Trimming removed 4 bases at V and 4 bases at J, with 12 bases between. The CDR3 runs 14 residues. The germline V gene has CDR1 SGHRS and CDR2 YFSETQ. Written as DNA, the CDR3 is TGCGCCAGCAGCCCCCCGACTGCTTACAATGAGCAGTTCTTC. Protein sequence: CASSPPTAYNEQFF.

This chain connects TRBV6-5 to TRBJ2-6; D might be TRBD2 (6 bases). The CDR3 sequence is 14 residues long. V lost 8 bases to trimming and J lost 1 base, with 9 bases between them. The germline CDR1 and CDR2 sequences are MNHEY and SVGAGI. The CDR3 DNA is TGTGCCAGCGGGGGGATATCTGGGGCCAACGTCCTGACTTTC. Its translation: CASGGISGANVLTF.

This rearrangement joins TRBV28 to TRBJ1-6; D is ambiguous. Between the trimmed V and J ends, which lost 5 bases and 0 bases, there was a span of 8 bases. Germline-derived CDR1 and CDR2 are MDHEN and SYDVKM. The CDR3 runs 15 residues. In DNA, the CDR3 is TGTGCCAGCAGTGGCGCCAGCTCCTATAATTCACCCCTCCACTTT. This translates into CASSGASSYNSPLHF.

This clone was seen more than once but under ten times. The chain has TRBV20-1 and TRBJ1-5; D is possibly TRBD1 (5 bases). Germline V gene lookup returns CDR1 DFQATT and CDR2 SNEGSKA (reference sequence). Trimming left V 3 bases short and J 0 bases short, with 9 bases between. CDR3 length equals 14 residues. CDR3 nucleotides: TGCAGTGCTAGTAAGGGGCCTAGCAATCAGCCCCAGCATTTT. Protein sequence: CSASKGPSNQPQHF.

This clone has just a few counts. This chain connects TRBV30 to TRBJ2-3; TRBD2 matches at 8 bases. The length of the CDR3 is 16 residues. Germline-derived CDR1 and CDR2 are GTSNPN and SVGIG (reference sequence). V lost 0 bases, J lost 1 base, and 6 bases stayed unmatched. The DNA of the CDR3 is TGTGCCTGGAGTGTGTTCAGCGGGGGCCGCACAGATACGCAGTATTTT. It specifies CAWSVFSGGRTDTQYF.

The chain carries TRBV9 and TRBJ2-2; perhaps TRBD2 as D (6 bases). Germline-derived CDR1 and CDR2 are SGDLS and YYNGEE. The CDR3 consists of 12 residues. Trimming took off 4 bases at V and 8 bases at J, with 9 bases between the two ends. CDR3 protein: CASSFSGGELFF. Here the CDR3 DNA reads TGTGCCAGCAGCTTTAGCGGTGGGGAGCTGTTTTTT.

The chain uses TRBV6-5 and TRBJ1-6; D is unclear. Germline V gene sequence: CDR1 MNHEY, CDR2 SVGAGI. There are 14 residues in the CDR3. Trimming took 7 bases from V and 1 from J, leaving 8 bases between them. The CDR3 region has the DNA TGTGCCAGCACCGTAGGTTCCTATAATTCACCCCTCCACTTT. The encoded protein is CASTVGSYNSPLHF.

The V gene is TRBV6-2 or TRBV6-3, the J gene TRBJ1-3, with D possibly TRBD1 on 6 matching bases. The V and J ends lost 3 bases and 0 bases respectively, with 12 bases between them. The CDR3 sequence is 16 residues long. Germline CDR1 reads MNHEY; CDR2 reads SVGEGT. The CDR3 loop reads CASSYLGGLSGNTIYF. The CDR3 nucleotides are TGTGCCAGCAGTTATCTCGGGGGGCTCTCTGGAAACACCATATATTTT.

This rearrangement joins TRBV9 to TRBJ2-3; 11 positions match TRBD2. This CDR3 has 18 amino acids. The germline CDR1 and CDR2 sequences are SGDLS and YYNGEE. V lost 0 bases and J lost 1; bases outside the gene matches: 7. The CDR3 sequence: CASSVDISGRARTDTQYF. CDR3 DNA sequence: TGTGCCAGCAGCGTAGACATTAGCGGGAGGGCCCGCACAGATACGCAGTATTTT.

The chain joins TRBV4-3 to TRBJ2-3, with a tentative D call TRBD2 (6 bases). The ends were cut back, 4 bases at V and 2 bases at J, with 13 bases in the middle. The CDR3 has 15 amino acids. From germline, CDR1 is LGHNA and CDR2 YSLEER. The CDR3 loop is CASSLIGGNTDTQYF. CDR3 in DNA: TGCGCCAGCAGCCTCATAGGAGGGAACACAGATACGCAGTATTTT.